These 19 T cell receptor beta chains were all obtained from the same sample, sequenced in a study of OX40 agonist ivuxolimab in advanced cancers. Assay: immunoSEQ multiplex PCR; the TCRdb copy retains only in-frame clones and omits some. In the table there are about 16,000 clones, about nine tenths of which are singletons. Material: CD4+ or CD8+ T cells sorted from blood, obtained in a trial of the OX40 agonist ivuxolimab. The origin of the receptors is an adult with an advanced solid tumor such as melanoma, head and neck, liver or kidney cancer.

The rearrangement uses TRBV7-9 and TRBJ1-1; maybe TRBD1 (6 bases). Germline CDR1 reads SEHNR; CDR2 reads FQNEAQ (reference sequence). CDR3 length equals 18 residues. V was trimmed by 5 bases and J by 0 bases, leaving 22 bases between them. CDR3 DNA: TGTGCCAGCAGCGTAATCCCAGGGGCAGGCCTCTTGAACACTGAAGCTTTCTTT. Translating it yields CASSVIPGAGLLNTEAFF.

The rearrangement joins TRBV7-6 to TRBJ2-1, with D unclear. The CDR3 sequence is 17 residues long. The V end was cut by 2 bases, the J end by 3 bases, with 17 bases between. The germline gives CDR1 SGHVS, CDR2 FNYEAQ. In DNA, the CDR3 is TGTGCCAGCAGCTTAAGTCTCTGGCGGAGCGACTACAATGAGCAGTTCTTC. Its translation is CASSLSLWRSDYNEQFF.

The CDR3 here is CASSLAEGYEQYF. The DNA of the CDR3 is TGTGCCAGCAGCTTGGCGGAGGGGTACGAGCAGTACTTC. V and J are TRBV5-5 and TRBJ2-7; possibly TRBD2 for D (6 bases). Germline V gene lookup returns CDR1 SGHKS and CDR2 YYEKEE (reference sequence). The length of the CDR3 is 13 residues. Trimming took 0 bases from V and 4 from J, leaving 8 bases between them.

This sequence joins TRBV6-5 and TRBJ1-4; 7 nucleotides line up with TRBD1. The V gene end was trimmed by 1 base and the J gene end by 4 bases; junction bases not matched to a gene: 0. The CDR3 is 14 residues long. From germline, CDR1 is MNHEY and CDR2 SVGAGI. The CDR3 loop reads CASSYYRGNEKLFF. The CDR3 DNA reads TGTGCCAGCAGTTACTACAGGGGTAATGAAAAACTGTTTTTT.

This sequence joins TRBV19 and TRBJ1-2; 7 bases agree with TRBD1. The junction had 13 bases not matched to a gene; V was cut back by 7 bases and J by 5 bases. This CDR3 contains 15 residues. In germline, CDR1 is LNHDA, CDR2 SQIVND (reference sequence). The CDR3: CASIPGEGAGYGYTF. The CDR3 nucleotides are TGTGCCAGTATCCCCGGGGAGGGGGCAGGGTATGGCTACACCTTC.

The chain has TRBV2 and TRBJ2-3; 8 bases agree with TRBD1. CDR1 and CDR2 from the germline V gene are SNHLY and FYNNEI. This CDR3 contains 15 residues. The V gene end was trimmed by 3 bases and the J gene end by 4 bases; junction bases not matched to a gene: 6. CDR3 DNA sequence: TGTGCCAGCAGTGACGGGACAGGATTGGCAGATACGCAGTATTTT. Translated: CASSDGTGLADTQYF. The full variable domain, in which reference TRBV2 and TRBJ2-3 provide the parts outside the CDR3, is EPEVTQTPSHQVTQMGQEVILRCVPISNHLYFYWYRQILGQKVEFLVSFYNNEISEKSEIFDDQFSVERPDGSNFTLKIRSTKLEDSAMYFCASSDGTGLADTQYFGPGTRLTVL.

This chain's CDR3 is CASSGTVKFNYGYTF. DNA for the CDR3: TGTGCCAGCAGCGGGACAGTCAAGTTTAACTATGGCTACACCTTC. The rearrangement joins TRBV9 to TRBJ1-2; D might be TRBD1 (6 bases). The CDR3 loop spans 15 amino acids. In germline, CDR1 is SGDLS, CDR2 YYNGEE. Trimming removed 3 bases at V and 1 base at J, with 13 bases between.

The V and J genes are TRBV13 and TRBJ2-3; no definite D call. Trimming stripped 3 bases from V and 0 bases from J, with 1 base between. This CDR3 comprises 12 residues. CDR1 is PRHDT, CDR2 FYEKMQ, per germline (reference sequence). The CDR3 protein is CASSLSTDTQYF. DNA for the CDR3: TGTGCCAGCAGCTTGAGCACAGATACGCAGTATTTT.

V usage is TRBV6-6 and J usage is TRBJ1-1; D ambiguous. From germline, CDR1 is MNHNY and CDR2 SVGAGI (reference sequence). The CDR3 is 14 residues long. V lost 6 bases to trimming and J lost 3 bases, with 14 bases between them. This chain's CDR3 is CASRPLQPHTEAFF. In DNA form, the CDR3 reads TGTGCCAGCAGGCCACTTCAACCCCACACTGAAGCTTTCTTT.

The chain recombines TRBV7-2 with TRBJ2-1, with 7 bases aligning to TRBD2. Losses at the gene ends were 3 bases for V and 2 bases for J; bases not matched to a gene: 10. This CDR3 is built from 17 residues. CDR1 and CDR2 from the germline V gene are SGHTA and FQGNSA. The CDR3, as DNA: TGTGCCAGCAGCTTCCTCCCTAGCGGCCTCACCTACAATGAGCAGTTCTTC. Its translation: CASSFLPSGLTYNEQFF.

V gene TRBV19 combines with J gene TRBJ2-7, with D perhaps assigned TRBD1 or TRBD2 (5 bases each). CDR3 length equals 15 residues. Germline V lookup: CDR1 LNHDA, CDR2 SQIVND (reference sequence). Trimming shortened V by 1 base and J by 3 bases, and 13 bases separated the two germline ends. CDR3 coding DNA: TGTGCCAGTAGTATAGGGGGACCGGAGAGCTACGAGCAGTACTTC. It is translated as CASSIGGPESYEQYF.

This chain connects TRBV19 to TRBJ1-1, with 9 nucleotides matching TRBD1. CDR3 length: 17 amino acids. CDR1 is LNHDA and CDR2 is SQIVND in the germline V gene (reference sequence). V was pared by 5 bases and J by 4 bases, with 14 bases of the junction left unmatched. This CDR3 reads CASSGGTGQEYPTEAFF. For the CDR3, the DNA is TGTGCCAGTAGTGGGGGGACAGGGCAAGAATATCCCACTGAAGCTTTCTTT.

The chain links TRBV11-2 to TRBJ2-7, with a tentative D call TRBD1 (6 bases). The CDR3 has 14 amino acids. CDR1 is SGHAT, CDR2 FQNNGV, per germline. V lost 5 bases and J 2 bases, leaving 13 bases between the germline ends. CDR3 sequence reads: CASSARTAAYEQYF. The CDR3 DNA is TGTGCCAGCAGCGCCCGGACAGCTGCCTACGAGCAGTACTTC.

The chain combines TRBV12-5 with TRBJ2-2; tentatively, D is TRBD1 (5 bases). The ends were cut back, 0 bases at V and 1 base at J, with 6 bases in the middle. Germline lookup yields CDR1 LGHNT and CDR2 FRNRAP. The CDR3 length is 15 residues. The CDR3 here is CASGLVQGNTGELFF. The CDR3 nucleotides are TGTGCTAGTGGTTTGGTCCAGGGGAACACCGGGGAGCTGTTTTTT.

The chain joins TRBV4-1 to TRBJ2-7; D is perhaps TRBD2 (7 bases). Trimming took off 3 bases at V and 2 bases at J, with 11 bases between the two ends. Germline V CDR1 and CDR2: MGHRA, YSYEKL. The length of the CDR3 is 14 residues. CDR3 residues: CASSQGGTPYEQYF. In DNA, the CDR3 is TGCGCCAGCAGCCAGGGGGGGACACCCTACGAGCAGTACTTC.

The genes are TRBV7-9 and TRBJ2-7; no firm D call. Germline CDR1 SEHNR, CDR2 FQNEAQ (reference sequence). This CDR3 contains 14 residues. V lost 8 bases to trimming and J lost 1 base, with 15 bases between them. The CDR3 loop is CASRLENVSYEQYF. The CDR3 DNA is TGTGCCAGCCGATTGGAAAACGTGTCCTACGAGCAGTACTTC. Variable domain in full (rest from reference TRBV7-9 and TRBJ2-7): DTGVSQNPRHKITKRGQNVTFRCDPISEHNRLYWYRQTLGQGPEFLTYFQNEAQLEKSRLLSDRFSAERPKGSFSTLEIQRTEQGDSAMYLCASRLENVSYEQYFGPGTRLTVT.

A single count supports this clone. V and J are TRBV10-3 and TRBJ1-1; 8 bases map to TRBD1. The germline CDR1 and CDR2 sequences are ENHRY and SYGVKD. V shed 0 bases, J shed 6 bases, and the junction held 9 bases outside the gene matches. The CDR3 consists of 16 residues. The DNA of the CDR3 is TGTGCCATCAGTGAGTCGACAGGGGTGGGAAGGGCTGAAGCTTTCTTT. Translating gives CAISESTGVGRAEAFF.

The chain links TRBV7-2 to TRBJ2-1; the match to TRBD1 covers 8 bases. Germline loops: CDR1 SGHTA, CDR2 FQGNSA. The CDR3 has 14 amino acids. The J segment lost 8 bases and the V segment lost 4 bases, leaving 7 bases of the junction unmatched. The DNA for the CDR3 is TGTGCCAGCAGCTCGCCGGGACAGGTTTATGAGCAGTTCTTC. It translates to CASSSPGQVYEQFF.

The chain combines TRBV27 with TRBJ2-7, with D possibly matching TRBD1 (6 bases). This CDR3 region has 14 residues. Germline V CDR1 and CDR2: MNHEY, SMNVEV (reference sequence). V was cut by 3 bases and J by 2 bases, with 11 bases left in between. The CDR3 spells CASSLATGTYEQYF. The CDR3 DNA reads as TGTGCCAGCAGTTTGGCGACAGGTACCTACGAGCAGTACTTC.